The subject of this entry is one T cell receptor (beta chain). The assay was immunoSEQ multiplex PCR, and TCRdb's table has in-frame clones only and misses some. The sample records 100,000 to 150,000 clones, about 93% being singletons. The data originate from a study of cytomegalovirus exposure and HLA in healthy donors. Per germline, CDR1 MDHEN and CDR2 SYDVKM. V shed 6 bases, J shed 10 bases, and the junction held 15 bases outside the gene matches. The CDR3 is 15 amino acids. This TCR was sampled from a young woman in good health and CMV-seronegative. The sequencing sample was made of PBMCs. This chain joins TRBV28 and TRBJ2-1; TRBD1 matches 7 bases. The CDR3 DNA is TGTGCCAGCAGCCGATTACCTTCTCCGGGACAGGAGCAGTTCTTC. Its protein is CASSRLPSPGQEQFF.